These 10 T cell receptor beta chains came from one sample sequenced in a study of T-cell reconstitution after alpha-beta-depleted transplantation in children. Construction of the TCRbeta library involved unique molecular identifiers. TCRdb called the PCR reads again in MiXCR, with one record for every CDR3 protein. The data contain around 340,000 distinct CDR3 sequences, less than 15% of them singletons. Sequenced material: PBMCs, taken from the stem cell graft. These receptors all come from a human donor who donated a stem cell graft to a child with Fanconi anemia.

The chain recombines TRBV27 with TRBJ1-2, with D hard to call. The CDR3 sequence is 14 residues long. Per the germline V gene, CDR1 is MNHEY and CDR2 is SMNVEV (reference sequence). V shed 6 bases and J shed 2 bases, with 13 bases lying between them. The CDR3 DNA is TGTGCCAGCAGCCCGGCGGGCCTGAACTATGGCTACACCTTC. Translated, it gives CASSPAGLNYGYTF.

This clonotype was detected many times. The chain joins TRBV5-1 to TRBJ2-3; D is perhaps TRBD1 (5 bases). CDR3 length: 16 amino acids. Trimming cost V 4 bases and J 0 bases, with 15 bases left between them. Germline values: CDR1 SGHRS, CDR2 YFSETQ. CDR3 in amino acids: CASSVFRVSSTDTQYF. In DNA form, the CDR3 reads TGCGCCAGCAGCGTGTTCAGGGTCTCGAGCACAGATACGCAGTATTTT.

The chain is built from TRBV5-4 and TRBJ1-2, with a tentative D call TRBD1 (5 bases). CDR3 length equals 16 residues. Between the trimmed V and J ends, which lost 0 bases and 8 bases, there was a span of 20 bases. The germline V gene encodes CDR1 SGHNT and CDR2 YYREEE (reference sequence). The CDR3 DNA sequence: TGTGCCAGCAGCTTGGCCGGTGGAAGGCGCTGGGGGGGCTACACCTTC. This gives the protein CASSLAGGRRWGGYTF.

This clonotype was found once. The chain employs TRBV20-1 and TRBJ1-1, with D possibly TRBD1 on 5 matching bases. The CDR3 runs to 12 residues. Germline V lookup: CDR1 DFQATT, CDR2 SNEGSKA (reference sequence). CDR3 loop: CRAPQGNTEAFF. CDR3 DNA: TGCAGGGCCCCTCAGGGGAACACTGAAGCTTTCTTT.

V is TRBV10-1 and J is TRBJ1-1; D call uncertain. Between the trimmed V and J ends, which lost 2 bases and 5 bases, there was a span of 6 bases. Germline lookup yields CDR1 WNHNN and CDR2 SYGVQD (reference sequence). The CDR3 loop spans 12 amino acids. This CDR3 reads CASSEMGTEAFF. The CDR3 bases are TGCGCCAGCAGTGAGATGGGAACTGAAGCTTTCTTT.

The sample holds a few counts of this clonotype. The V gene is TRBV3-1, the J gene TRBJ2-7; possible D gene TRBD1, 6 bases. Trimming left V 1 base short and J 3 bases short, with 10 bases between. Looked up from germline, CDR1 is LGHDT and CDR2 is YNNKEL (reference sequence). The CDR3 length is 14 residues. CDR3 protein: CASSQGDTFYEQYF. The DNA for the CDR3 is TGTGCCAGCAGCCAAGGGGACACCTTCTACGAGCAGTACTTC.

The CDR3 sequence: CASSSRWAGEQFF. DNA for the CDR3: TGTGCCAGCAGTTCTCGGTGGGCGGGTGAGCAGTTCTTC. The chain links TRBV28 to TRBJ2-1, with TRBD2 as a possible D gene (5 bases). The CDR3 extends over 13 amino acids. V was cut by 4 bases and J by 9 bases, with 13 bases left in between. CDR1 and CDR2 from the germline V gene are MDHEN and SYDVKM.

This clonotype has a handful of counts. This chain connects TRBV6-1 to TRBJ1-1; TRBD1 matches at 7 bases. The CDR3 contains 14 residues. Germline V lookup: CDR1 MNHNS, CDR2 SASEGT. Trimming removed 8 bases from V and 2 bases from J; junction bases left unmatched: 8. The chain's CDR3 is CASLKGGTNTEAFF. The CDR3 nucleotides read TGTGCCAGCCTAAAAGGGGGCACCAACACTGAAGCTTTCTTT.

The rearrangement uses TRBV7-6 and TRBJ2-3; D perhaps matches TRBD2 (7 bases). Germline V CDR1 and CDR2: SGHVS, FNYEAQ. This CDR3 region has 16 residues. The ends were cut back, 5 bases at V and 3 bases at J, with 18 bases in the middle. The CDR3 spells CASSPWGGLRTDTQYF. The CDR3 region has the DNA TGTGCCAGCAGCCCCTGGGGGGGCCTAAGGACAGATACGCAGTATTTT. Drawing the rest from reference TRBV7-6 and TRBJ2-3, the complete variable domain is GAGVSQSPRYKVTKRGQDVALRCDPISGHVSLYWYRQALGQGPEFLTYFNYEAQQDKSGLPNDRFSAERPEGSISTLTIQRTEQRDSAMYRCASSPWGGLRTDTQYFGPGTRLTVL.

In its sample, this clonotype was seen a few times. The chain uses TRBV30 and TRBJ2-1; the D call may be TRBD1 or TRBD2 (6 bases each). CDR3 length: 13 residues. V was clipped by 4 bases and J by 2 bases, with 9 bases between them. Germline-derived CDR1 and CDR2 are GTSNPN and SVGIG (reference sequence). The CDR3 nucleotides read TGTGCCTGGAAAGGGGGGCCCTACAATGAGCAGTTCTTC. Translating gives CAWKGGPYNEQFF.